The following is a T cell receptor beta chain sequence with its context. Its specificity is unknown. V was pared by 5 bases and J by 6 bases, with 29 bases of the junction left unmatched. The CDR3 is 22 residues long. From germline, CDR1 is MGHRA and CDR2 YSYEKL. The source of the sample is a study of blood T cells in healthy people across ages. Study-level results: Lack of knowledge of donor CMV status possibly confounded expanded clonotype changes.

Using a J-beta primer mix together with a sample-barcoded 5' primer, a second PCR was run for roughly 6 to 12 cycles. Each cDNA molecule was tagged by a template-switch adaptor with 12 random nucleotides. TCRdb fed the 5' RACE reads into MiXCR, producing one record per CDR3 protein. The table includes fewer than 2,000,000 distinct CDR3 sequences, roughly 32% detected once. The sequenced sample consisted of blood. The rearrangement uses TRBV4-1 and TRBJ2-3, with 10 positions matching TRBD1. This receptor was obtained from a woman between 25 and 40 years old in good health. This CDR3 is CASSRNLDRGRGRALIGDTQYF. DNA for the CDR3: TGCGCCAGCAGCAGAAACCTTGACAGGGGGCGCGGAAGGGCTTTAATTGGGGATACGCAGTATTTT.